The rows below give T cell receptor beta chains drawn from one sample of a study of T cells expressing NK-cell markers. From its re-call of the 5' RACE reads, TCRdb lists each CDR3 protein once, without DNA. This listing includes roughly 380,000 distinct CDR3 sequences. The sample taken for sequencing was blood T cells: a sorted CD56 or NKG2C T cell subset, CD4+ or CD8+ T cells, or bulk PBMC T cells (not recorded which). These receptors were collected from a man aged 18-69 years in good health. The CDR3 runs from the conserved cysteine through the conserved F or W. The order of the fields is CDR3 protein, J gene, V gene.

CDR3aa: CASSRGQVPGYTF
j_gene: TRBJ1-2
v_gene: TRBV3-1

CDR3aa: CASSLRGTSGRQETQYF
j_gene: TRBJ2-5
v_gene: TRBV11-2

CDR3aa: CASSVVSGGELFF
j_gene: TRBJ2-2
v_gene: TRBV9

CDR3aa: CASTNRGNAKNIQYF
j_gene: TRBJ2-4
v_gene: TRBV6-1

CDR3aa: CSVGEKSSYNEQFF
j_gene: TRBJ2-1
v_gene: TRBV29-1

CDR3aa: CAVQRKYEQYF
j_gene: TRBJ2-7
v_gene: TRBV21-1

CDR3aa: CASSLGGRITGELFF
j_gene: TRBJ2-2
v_gene: TRBV28

CDR3aa: CASSQEGPGFANTGELFF
j_gene: TRBJ2-2
v_gene: TRBV3-1

CDR3aa: CASSPPYLRGEQFF
j_gene: TRBJ2-1
v_gene: TRBV18

CDR3aa: CSAASGGAGLNTDTQYF
j_gene: TRBJ2-3
v_gene: TRBV20-1

CDR3aa: CATSAVAGGKNIQYF
j_gene: TRBJ2-4
v_gene: TRBV15

CDR3aa: CASSYTGTSEGTQYF
j_gene: TRBJ2-3
v_gene: TRBV6-2/TRBV6-3

CDR3aa: CASSPDGPVQETQYF
j_gene: TRBJ2-5
v_gene: TRBV9

CDR3aa: CASSLILGSYEQYF
j_gene: TRBJ2-7
v_gene: TRBV28

CDR3aa: CASSAPFQPQHF
j_gene: TRBJ1-5
v_gene: TRBV7-6

CDR3aa: CAIRGSAGSYEQYF
j_gene: TRBJ2-7
v_gene: TRBV10-3

CDR3aa: CASSLGGGPNQPQHF
j_gene: TRBJ1-5
v_gene: TRBV28

CDR3aa: CASSYSRDRGTEQYF
j_gene: TRBJ2-7
v_gene: TRBV6-5

CDR3aa: CASGSGGATDTQYF
j_gene: TRBJ2-3
v_gene: TRBV9

CDR3aa: CASSLVSLAGVQYNEQFF
j_gene: TRBJ2-1
v_gene: TRBV12-3/TRBV12-4

CDR3aa: CASRTGTGSLVQYF
j_gene: TRBJ2-7
v_gene: TRBV19

CDR3aa: CASSNGIDNSPLHF
j_gene: TRBJ1-6
v_gene: TRBV7-6

CDR3aa: CASSPPVNGGYEQYF
j_gene: TRBJ2-7
v_gene: TRBV18

CDR3aa: CASSLVQATVYEQYF
j_gene: TRBJ2-7
v_gene: TRBV11-2

CDR3aa: CASSQGGSGGQETQYF
j_gene: TRBJ2-5
v_gene: TRBV14

CDR3aa: CSVRQNEKLFF
j_gene: TRBJ1-4
v_gene: TRBV29-1

CDR3aa: CAISGLLGYTF
j_gene: TRBJ1-2
v_gene: TRBV10-3

CDR3aa: CASSYSRERGYSGGELFF
j_gene: TRBJ2-2
v_gene: TRBV6-5